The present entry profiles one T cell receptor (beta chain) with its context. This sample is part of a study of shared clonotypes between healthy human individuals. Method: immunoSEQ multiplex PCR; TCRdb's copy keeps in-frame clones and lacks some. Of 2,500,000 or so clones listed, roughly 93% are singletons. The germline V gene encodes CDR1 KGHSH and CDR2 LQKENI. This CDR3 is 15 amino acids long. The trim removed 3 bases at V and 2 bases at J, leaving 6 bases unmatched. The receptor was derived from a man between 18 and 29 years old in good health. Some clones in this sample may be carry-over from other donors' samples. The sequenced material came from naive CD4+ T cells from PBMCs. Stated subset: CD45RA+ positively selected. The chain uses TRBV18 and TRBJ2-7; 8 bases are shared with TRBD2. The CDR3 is CASSPQRERAYEQYF. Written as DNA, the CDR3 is TGTGCCAGCTCACCTCAGCGGGAGCGAGCCTACGAGCAGTACTTC. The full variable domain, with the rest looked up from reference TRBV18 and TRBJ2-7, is NAGVMQNPRHLVRRRGQEARLRCSPMKGHSHVYWYRQLPEEGLKFMVYLQKENIIDESGMPKERFSAEFPKEGPSILRIQQVVRGDSAAYFCASSPQRERAYEQYFGPGTRLTVT.